These 9 T cell receptor beta chains were sequenced from one sample in a study of cytomegalovirus exposure and HLA in healthy donors. Primers for the PCR totalled 60 Vbeta and 13 Jbeta. Sequenced by immunoSEQ multiplex PCR; TCRdb stores in-frame clones only, minus some. The sample contains roughly 130,000 clones, about two thirds of which appear only once. The sequenced sample consisted of PBMCs. These TCRs come from a human donor in good health.

The sample holds one count of this clone. This rearrangement joins TRBV25-1 to TRBJ1-2, with D perhaps TRBD1 (5 bases). V dropped 4 bases and J dropped 5 bases, with 20 bases sitting between them. Per the germline V gene, CDR1 is MGHDK and CDR2 is SYGVNS. The CDR3 runs 16 residues. CDR3 nucleotides: TGTGCCAGCAGTGGCCCAGGGAGGTGGGTGAGGTATGGCTACACCTTC. As protein: CASSGPGRWVRYGYTF.

The chain recombines TRBV4-3 with TRBJ1-5, with D maybe TRBD1 (5 bases). Germline lookup yields CDR1 LGHNA and CDR2 YSLEER. The CDR3 length is 16 residues. The V and J ends lost 0 bases and 3 bases respectively, with 12 bases between them. CDR3 nucleotide sequence: TGCGCCAGCAGCCAAGATCTGGTAGGGGTCAATCAGCCCCAGCATTTT. Translating gives CASSQDLVGVNQPQHF.

The rearrangement joins TRBV6-5 to TRBJ2-5; 7 nucleotides line up with TRBD1. The DNA end favors TRBJ2-7, so the J call may be wrong. CDR1 MNHEY and CDR2 SVGAGI come from the germline V gene. This CDR3 is 14 amino acids long. CDR3 loop: CASSYSDRPYEQYF. The CDR3, as DNA: TGTGCCAGCAGTTACTCGGACAGGCCTTACGAGCAGTACTTC.

The chain has TRBV28 and TRBJ1-2; D ambiguous. This CDR3 is built from 10 residues. V lost 4 bases and J 5 bases, leaving 2 bases between the germline ends. Germline CDR1 MDHEN, CDR2 SYDVKM. The CDR3 is CASSSYGYTF. The DNA for the CDR3 is TGTGCCAGCAGTTCTTATGGCTACACCTTC.

This rearrangement joins TRBV9 to TRBJ2-1; 9 positions agree with TRBD2. The CDR3 extends over 15 amino acids. CDR1 is SGDLS, CDR2 YYNGEE, per germline. Trimming at V came to 4 bases and at J to 3 bases, leaving 5 bases not matched to a gene. The CDR3 coding sequence is TGTGCCAGCAGCCAAGCGGGGGGCTACTACAATGAGCAGTTCTTC. This translates into CASSQAGGYYNEQFF. The full variable domain, with the rest looked up from reference TRBV9 and TRBJ2-1, is DSGVTQTPKHLITATGQRVTLRCSPRSGDLSVYWYQQSLDQGLQFLIQYYNGEERAKGNILERFSAQQFPDLHSELNLSSLELGDSALYFCASSQAGGYYNEQFFGPGTRLTVL.

The chain links TRBV23-1 to TRBJ1-4; 7 bases match TRBD1. TRBV23-1 is recorded as an ORF, its role being uncertain. Trimming cost V 3 bases and J 1 base; bases outside gene matches: 2. The CDR3 sequence is 15 residues long. The CDR3 reads CASSHRQGTNEKLFF. The CDR3 nucleotides read TGCGCCAGCAGTCATCGACAGGGAACTAATGAAAAACTGTTTTTT.

The chain couples TRBV5-4 to TRBJ1-2; 10 bases line up with TRBD1. V dropped 4 bases and J dropped 2; count of bases not matched to a gene: 5. CDR3 length: 15 residues. Looked up from germline, CDR1 is SGHNT and CDR2 is YYREEE (reference sequence). The CDR3 DNA sequence: TGTGCCAGCAGCGTAGACAGGGGGCCCAACTATGGCTACACCTTC. This translates into CASSVDRGPNYGYTF.

This clone was detected a few times. The V call is TRBV30, the J call TRBJ2-3; 12 bases match TRBD2. The junction had 8 bases not matched to a gene; V was cut back by 3 bases and J by 7 bases. The CDR3 loop spans 15 amino acids. Germline loops: CDR1 GTSNPN, CDR2 SVGIG (reference sequence). CDR3 DNA sequence: TGTGCCTGGAGCGAGGGGACTAGCGGGCAAAATACGCAGTATTTT. Its translation: CAWSEGTSGQNTQYF.

The J gene is TRBJ2-5, the V gene TRBV28; 7 bases agree with TRBD1. The tail of the sequence fits TRBJ2-7 better, so the J call may be wrong. Germline V lookup: CDR1 MDHEN, CDR2 SYDVKM. The length of the CDR3 is 16 residues. This CDR3 is CASSPDRELFPYEQYF. The CDR3 region has the DNA TGTGCCAGCAGTCCTGACAGGGAACTTTTCCCCTACGAGCAGTACTTC.